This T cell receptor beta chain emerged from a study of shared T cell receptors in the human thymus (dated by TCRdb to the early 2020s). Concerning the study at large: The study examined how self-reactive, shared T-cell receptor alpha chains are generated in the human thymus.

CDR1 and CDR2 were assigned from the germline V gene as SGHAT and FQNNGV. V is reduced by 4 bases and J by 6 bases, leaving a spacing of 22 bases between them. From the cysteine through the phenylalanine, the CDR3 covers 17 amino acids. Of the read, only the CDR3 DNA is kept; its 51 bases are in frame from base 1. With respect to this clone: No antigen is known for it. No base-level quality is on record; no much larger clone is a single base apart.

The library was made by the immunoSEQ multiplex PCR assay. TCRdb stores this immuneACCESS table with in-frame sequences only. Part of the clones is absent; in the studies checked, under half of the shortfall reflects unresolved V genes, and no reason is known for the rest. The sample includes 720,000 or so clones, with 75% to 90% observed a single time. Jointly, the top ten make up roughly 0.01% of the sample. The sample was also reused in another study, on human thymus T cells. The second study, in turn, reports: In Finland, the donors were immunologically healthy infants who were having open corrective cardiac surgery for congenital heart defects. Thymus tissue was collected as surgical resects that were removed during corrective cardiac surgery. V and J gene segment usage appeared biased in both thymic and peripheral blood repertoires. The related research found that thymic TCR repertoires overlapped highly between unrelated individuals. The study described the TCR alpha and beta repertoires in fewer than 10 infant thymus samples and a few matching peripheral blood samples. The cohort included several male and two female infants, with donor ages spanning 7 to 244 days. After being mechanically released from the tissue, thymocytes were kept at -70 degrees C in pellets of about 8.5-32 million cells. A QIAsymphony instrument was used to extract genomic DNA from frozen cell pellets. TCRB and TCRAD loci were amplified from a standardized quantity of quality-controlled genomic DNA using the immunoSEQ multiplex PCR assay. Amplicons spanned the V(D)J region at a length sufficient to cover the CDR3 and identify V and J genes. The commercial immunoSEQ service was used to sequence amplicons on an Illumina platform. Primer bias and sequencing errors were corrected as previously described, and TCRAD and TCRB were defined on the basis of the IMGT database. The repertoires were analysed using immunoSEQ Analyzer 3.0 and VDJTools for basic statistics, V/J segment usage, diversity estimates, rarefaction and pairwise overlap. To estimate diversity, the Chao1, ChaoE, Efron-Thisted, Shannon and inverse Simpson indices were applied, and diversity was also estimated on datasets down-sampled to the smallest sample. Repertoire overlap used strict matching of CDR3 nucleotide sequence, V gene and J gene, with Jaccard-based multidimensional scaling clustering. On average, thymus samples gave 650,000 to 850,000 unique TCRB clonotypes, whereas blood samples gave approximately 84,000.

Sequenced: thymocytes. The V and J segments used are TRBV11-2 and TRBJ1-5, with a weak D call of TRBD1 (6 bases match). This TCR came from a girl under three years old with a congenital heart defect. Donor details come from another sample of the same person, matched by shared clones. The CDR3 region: CASSSHGGLKTGQPQHF. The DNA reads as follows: TGTGCCAGCAGCTCCCACGGGGGGCTTAAAACGGGTCAGCCCCAGCATTTT.